These 32 T cell receptor beta chains came from one sample sequenced in a study of human versus mouse CDR3 diversity and MHC coevolution. Some clones are missing from TCRdb's copy, which holds only in-frame ones; the method was immunoSEQ multiplex PCR. The table has some 82,000 clones, roughly 93% seen once; the top ten hold about 1.4%. Sample: naive CD4+ T cells from blood. Subset specified: CD45RO-negative CD62L-positive naive CD4 T cells. The receptors were gathered from a person between 30 and 69 years old in good health.

The rearrangement joins TRBV28 to TRBJ2-5, with 9 bases fitting TRBD1. This CDR3 comprises 14 residues. Trimming removed 5 bases from V and 5 bases from J; junction bases left unmatched: 6. Germline V gene data show CDR1 as MDHEN and CDR2 as SYDVKM. The CDR3 here is CASSLQGARETQYF. The CDR3 DNA sequence: TGTGCCAGCAGTCTACAGGGGGCGAGGGAGACCCAGTACTTC.

About this clone itself: The junction does not match germline at one end; this may be a read error. V and J are TRBV19 and TRBJ1-5; TRBD1 matches 7 bases. CDR3 length: 16 residues. Looked up from germline, CDR1 is LNHDA and CDR2 is SQIVND (reference sequence). The CDR3 nucleotides read TGTGCCAGTAGTAAAGGACAGGCCGGCGGAAATCAACCCCAGCATTTT. Amino acid sequence: CASSKGQAGGNQPQHF. Full variable domain (remainder filled in from reference TRBV19 and TRBJ1-5): DGGITQSPKYLFRKEGQNVTLSCEQNLNHDAMYWYRQDPGQGLRLIYYSQIVNDFQKGDIAEGYSVSREKKESFPLTVTSAQKNPTAFYLCASSKGQAGGNQPQHFGDGTRLSIL.

The chain has TRBV2 and TRBJ2-6; D may be TRBD1 (6 bases). Germline assignment: CDR1 SNHLY and CDR2 FYNNEI. The CDR3 has 15 amino acids. V shed 5 bases and J shed 1 base, with 9 bases lying between them. CDR3 amino acids: CASSRDRSGANVLTF. The CDR3 DNA is TGTGCCAGCAGTCGAGACAGGTCTGGGGCCAACGTCCTGACTTTC.

In DNA form, the CDR3 reads TGTGCCAGCAGTGAGCGGGCAGGGGGCATGACACCCCTCCACTTT. As protein: CASSERAGGMTPLHF. The chain links TRBV2 to TRBJ1-6, with 8 nucleotides matching TRBD1. CDR1 is SNHLY, CDR2 FYNNEI, per germline. The CDR3 is 15 amino acids. With V trimmed by 3 bases and J by 11 bases, 9 bases remained unmatched. The variable domain in full, with the rest retrieved from reference TRBV2 and TRBJ1-6, is EPEVTQTPSHQVTQMGQEVILRCVPISNHLYFYWYRQILGQKVEFLVSFYNNEISEKSEIFDDQFSVERPDGSNFTLKIRSTKLEDSAMYFCASSERAGGMTPLHFGNGTRLTVT.

This chain connects TRBV5-1 to TRBJ1-1; D remains unclear. The germline V gene has CDR1 SGHRS and CDR2 YFSETQ. Trimming removed 4 bases at V and 6 bases at J, with 16 bases between. The CDR3 runs 14 residues. This chain's CDR3 is CASSPGRPQPEAFF. Written as DNA, the CDR3 is TGCGCCAGCAGCCCAGGAAGGCCTCAGCCTGAAGCTTTCTTT.

The V and J genes are TRBV10-3 and TRBJ1-5, with 9 positions matching TRBD1. The CDR3 runs to 14 residues. V was pared by 3 bases and J by 6 bases, with 3 bases of the junction left unmatched. Germline CDR1 and CDR2: ENHRY and SYGVKD. The CDR3 DNA follows: TGTGCCATCAGTGAAACAGGGGGCAGTCAGCCCCAGCATTTT. Translating it yields CAISETGGSQPQHF.

In its sample, this clone was seen a few times. V is TRBV19 and J is TRBJ1-4, with D perhaps matching TRBD1 (6 bases). Germline CDR1 is LNHDA and CDR2 is SQIVND (reference sequence). This CDR3 comprises 17 residues. The ends were cut back, 5 bases at V and 8 bases at J, with 24 bases in the middle. The chain's CDR3 is CASSPSWSAGAGEKLFF. CDR3 coding DNA: TGTGCCAGTAGTCCCTCTTGGTCGGCGGGGGCGGGAGAAAAACTGTTTTTT.

This chain uses TRBV25-1 with TRBJ2-1; 9 bases match TRBD1. The CDR3 is 13 residues long. CDR1 is MGHDK and CDR2 is SYGVNS in the germline V gene. Trimming cost V 7 bases and J 6 bases; bases outside gene matches: 4. This CDR3 reads CASTKTGGNEQFF. The CDR3 nucleotides are TGTGCCAGCACCAAGACAGGGGGCAATGAGCAGTTCTTC.

The chain links TRBV9 to TRBJ2-5; TRBD2 is a possible D gene (6 bases). The CDR3 loop spans 15 amino acids. CDR1 and CDR2 from the germline V gene are SGDLS and YYNGEE. Trimming took 2 bases from V and 1 from J, leaving 12 bases between them. This CDR3 reads CASSVSGVGQETQYF. DNA of the CDR3: TGTGCCAGCAGCGTTAGCGGAGTGGGCCAAGAGACCCAGTACTTC.

This sequence joins TRBV18 and TRBJ1-5, with D maybe TRBD1 (5 bases). The ends were cut back, 2 bases at V and 5 bases at J, with 7 bases in the middle. CDR1 is KGHSH, CDR2 LQKENI, per germline. The CDR3 extends over 13 amino acids. For the CDR3, the DNA is TGTGCCAGCTCACCAGGGGCGGATCAGCCCCAGCATTTT. This codes for CASSPGADQPQHF.

The CDR3 loop is CASSAADGTEAFF. In nucleotides, the CDR3 is TGCGCCAGCAGCGCCGCGGATGGCACTGAAGCTTTCTTT. The chain couples TRBV5-1 to TRBJ1-1; D gene unclear. The germline V gene has CDR1 SGHRS and CDR2 YFSETQ. The CDR3 runs 13 residues. Trimming cost V 4 bases and J 4 bases, with 11 bases left between them.

This chain joins TRBV10-2 and TRBJ2-7; D might be TRBD1 (5 bases). Trimming removed 2 bases from V and 2 bases from J, with 7 bases in between. The V gene's germline CDR1 is WSHSY and CDR2 SAAADI. The CDR3 covers 13 residues. The CDR3 protein is CASSERGPYEQYF. The CDR3, as DNA: TGCGCCAGCAGTGAGAGGGGCCCCTACGAGCAGTACTTC.

This chain joins TRBV7-2 and TRBJ2-5, with TRBD2 matching 8 bases. This CDR3 contains 16 residues. The V gene end was trimmed by 0 bases and the J gene end by 5 bases; junction bases not matched to a gene: 8. CDR1 and CDR2 (germline): SGHTA, FQGNSA. The chain's CDR3 is CASSLASGRAWETQYF. The CDR3 bases are TGTGCCAGCAGCTTAGCTTCCGGGAGGGCCTGGGAGACCCAGTACTTC.

This clone has a single count. The chain has TRBV9 and TRBJ2-1; D not certain. The germline V gene has CDR1 SGDLS and CDR2 YYNGEE. Trimming took off 0 bases at V and 8 bases at J, with 21 bases between the two ends. This CDR3 comprises 17 residues. The CDR3 DNA sequence: TGTGCCAGCAGCGTAGATTTTCCTGGGCGTCCCCGCGATGAGCAGTTCTTC. Its translation: CASSVDFPGRPRDEQFF. Full variable domain (outside the CDR3, taken from reference TRBV9 and TRBJ2-1): DSGVTQTPKHLITATGQRVTLRCSPRSGDLSVYWYQQSLDQGLQFLIQYYNGEERAKGNILERFSAQQFPDLHSELNLSSLELGDSALYFCASSVDFPGRPRDEQFFGPGTRLTVL.

As to this clone: One end of the junction fails to match germline, which may point to a read error. This same CDR3 is encoded by further DNA sequences in the sample. This chain joins TRBV9 and TRBJ2-7; either TRBD1 or TRBD2 may fit D (5 bases each). Germline V CDR1 and CDR2: SGDLS, YYNGEE. The CDR3 spans 15 residues. The CDR3 nucleotides are TGTGCCAGTAGCGTAGAGGAAGCAGGGACCTACGAGCAGTACTTC. This codes for CASSVEEAGTYEQYF.

The chain is built from TRBV7-2 and TRBJ2-5, with D possibly matching TRBD1 (6 bases). The germline V gene has CDR1 SGHTA and CDR2 FQGNSA. Deletions cut 5 bases from V and 4 bases from J, with 14 bases between. The CDR3 covers 14 residues. CDR3 DNA sequence: TGTGCCAGCAGCCCGGGGCAGGGGACAGAGACCCAGTACTTC. Translated, it gives CASSPGQGTETQYF.

This clone was counted only a few times. The chain links TRBV28 to TRBJ2-7; a weak D match, TRBD1 (5 bases). The V and J ends lost 5 bases and 7 bases respectively, with 18 bases between them. From germline, CDR1 is MDHEN and CDR2 SYDVKM. CDR3 length: 14 amino acids. In DNA form, the CDR3 reads TGTGCCAGCAGTCTCTTTAAGGGGCGGAAAGAGCAGTACTTC. This encodes CASSLFKGRKEQYF.

The chain combines TRBV6-5 with TRBJ1-1; no clear D gene. The CDR3 is 15 residues long. The germline CDR1 and CDR2 sequences are MNHEY and SVGAGI. V was cut by 2 bases and J by 4 bases, with 14 bases left in between. The CDR3 region has the DNA TGTGCCAGCAGTTACGGTACGGTCTCGGGCACTGAAGCTTTCTTT. This gives the protein CASSYGTVSGTEAFF.

This chain joins TRBV10-3 and TRBJ2-2, with D uncertain. This CDR3 contains 13 residues. V was shortened by 0 bases and J by 8 bases, with 7 bases between the two germline ends. Germline V gene sequence: CDR1 ENHRY, CDR2 SYGVKD. The CDR3 DNA reads TGTGCCATCAGTGAGTCGGGCAGAGGGGAGCTGTTTTTT. Translating gives CAISESGRGELFF.

The chain combines TRBV6-5 with TRBJ1-1, with D possibly matching TRBD1 (6 bases). V was clipped by 3 bases and J by 2 bases, with 13 bases between them. CDR3 length: 15 amino acids. Per germline, CDR1 MNHEY and CDR2 SVGAGI. CDR3 in amino acids: CASSYYGTQNTEAFF. CDR3 in DNA: TGTGCCAGCAGTTATTATGGGACACAAAACACTGAAGCTTTCTTT.

The CDR3 DNA follows: TGTGCCAGCTCTACCGTTCTGGCAGGGGGCGCCTATGGCTACACCTTC. This encodes CASSTVLAGGAYGYTF. The chain joins TRBV18 to TRBJ1-2; 8 bases are shared with TRBD1. Per germline, CDR1 KGHSH and CDR2 LQKENI. V trimming: 6 bases; J trimming: 4 bases; junction bases outside the gene matches: 13. The CDR3 is 16 amino acids. The full variable domain, its missing parts supplied by reference TRBV18 and TRBJ1-2, is NAGVMQNPRHLVRRRGQEARLRCSPMKGHSHVYWYRQLPEEGLKFMVYLQKENIIDESGMPKERFSAEFPKEGPSILRIQQVVRGDSAAYFCASSTVLAGGAYGYTFGSGTRLTVV.

V usage is TRBV7-3 and J usage is TRBJ1-5; TRBD1 is a possible D gene (6 bases). Trimming took 3 bases from V and 5 from J, leaving 8 bases between them. Germline values: CDR1 SGHTA, CDR2 FQGTGA. The CDR3 covers 13 residues. DNA for the CDR3: TGTGCCAGCAGCTTCTCAGGGGATCAGCCCCAGCATTTT. Residues: CASSFSGDQPQHF.

The V and J genes are TRBV19 and TRBJ1-1; no clear D gene. CDR3 size: 14 residues. V was cut by 3 bases and J by 4 bases, with 12 bases left in between. Germline loops: CDR1 LNHDA, CDR2 SQIVND (reference sequence). CDR3 protein: CASSIDSAGTEAFF. The CDR3 DNA is TGTGCCAGTAGTATTGACTCCGCCGGCACTGAAGCTTTCTTT.

The rearrangement links TRBV2 to TRBJ2-7; 8 nucleotides align to TRBD1. The trim removed 7 bases at V and 2 bases at J, leaving 4 bases unmatched. The CDR3 runs 13 residues. Germline V gene lookup returns CDR1 SNHLY and CDR2 FYNNEI. CDR3 bases: TGTGCCAGCAACCCGGACAGGGCCTACGAGCAGTACTTC. Its translation: CASNPDRAYEQYF.

The V and J genes are TRBV20-1 and TRBJ1-1; unclear D gene. Germline loops: CDR1 DFQATT, CDR2 SNEGSKA (reference sequence). V shed 6 bases and J shed 4 bases, with 9 bases lying between them. CDR3 size: 11 residues. CDR3 sequence: CSARTRTEAFF. CDR3 bases: TGCAGTGCCCGGACTCGCACTGAAGCTTTCTTT.

The rearrangement uses TRBV11-2 and TRBJ2-2, with a weak D call TRBD2 (6 bases). V shed 3 bases and J shed 13 bases, with 18 bases lying between them. The CDR3 has 14 residues. Germline loops: CDR1 SGHAT, CDR2 FQNNGV. The CDR3 is CASSLGRDGAWLFF. Here the CDR3 DNA reads TGTGCCAGCAGCTTGGGGCGGGACGGGGCGTGGCTGTTTTTT.

This chain uses TRBV7-8 with TRBJ2-1; TRBD2 matches at 8 bases. Germline-derived CDR1 and CDR2 are SGHVS and FQNEAQ. With 1 base clipped from V and 0 bases from J, the junction kept 2 bases outside the gene matches. This CDR3 is built from 16 residues. CDR3 sequence: CASSLGGRNSYNEQFF. The CDR3 nucleotides are TGTGCCAGCAGCTTAGGCGGGAGGAACTCCTACAATGAGCAGTTCTTC.

The chain is built from TRBV4-2 and TRBJ2-1, with 14 bases identical to TRBD2. This CDR3 region has 16 residues. Germline CDR1 and CDR2: LGHNA and YNFKEQ. Unmatched junction bases numbered 7, after V lost 3 bases and J lost 9 bases. DNA for the CDR3: TGTGCCAGCAGCCAGTCGGGACTAGCGGGAGTTCGTGAGCAGTTCTTC. This translates into CASSQSGLAGVREQFF.

This clone came up once. The rearrangement uses TRBV4-1 and TRBJ2-5; a possible D gene is TRBD2 (6 bases). With 4 bases removed from V and 7 bases from J, the gap between germline ends came to 31 bases. CDR3 size: 19 residues. Germline-derived CDR1 and CDR2 are MGHRA and YSYEKL. CDR3 nucleotide sequence: TGCGCCAGCAGCCTGAGCGGCGGACGGGGAAGGGCCCCCGGGGGGACCCAGTACTTC. It encodes CASSLSGGRGRAPGGTQYF.

The chain links TRBV6-5 to TRBJ1-1; a weak D match, TRBD1 (6 bases). Looked up from germline, CDR1 is MNHEY and CDR2 is SVGAGI. The ends were cut back, 4 bases at V and 5 bases at J, with 11 bases in the middle. The CDR3 totals 13 residues. The CDR3 is CASSSQGWTEAFF. DNA for the CDR3: TGTGCCAGCAGTTCACAGGGCTGGACTGAAGCTTTCTTT.

The gene calls are TRBV20-1 and TRBJ2-7; D remains ambiguous. Germline lookup yields CDR1 DFQATT and CDR2 SNEGSKA (reference sequence). The CDR3 contains 10 residues. The germline V and J ends were trimmed by 5 bases and 3 bases, with 5 bases remaining between them. CDR3 DNA: TGCAGTGCTTCCCGCTACGAGCAGTACTTC. Amino acids: CSASRYEQYF.

The gene calls are TRBV7-2 and TRBJ2-2; 8 positions agree with TRBD2. CDR3 length: 17 amino acids. J was trimmed by 7 bases and V by 5 bases; bases with no gene match: 15. Germline V gene sequence: CDR1 SGHTA, CDR2 FQGNSA. The CDR3 DNA reads as TGTGCCAGCAGCCTCGGACGCGGGGGGAGGCGGGGCGGGGAGCTGTTTTTT. This gives the protein CASSLGRGGRRGGELFF.